Below, 28 T cell receptor beta chains from the same sample are listed, as sequenced in a study of cytomegalovirus exposure and HLA in healthy donors. The PCR made use of 60 Vbeta and 13 Jbeta primers. Some clones are missing from TCRdb's copy, which holds only in-frame ones; the method was immunoSEQ multiplex PCR. The table records approximately 170,000 clones, about 76% of them present only once. The sequencing sample was made of PBMCs. Receptors were obtained from a woman aged 40 to 55 in good health and CMV-seropositive.

The V gene is TRBV5-4, the J gene TRBJ1-3, with TRBD1 matching over 8 bases. The trim removed 1 base at V and 4 bases at J, leaving 4 bases unmatched. This CDR3 contains 15 residues. Germline V lookup: CDR1 SGHNT, CDR2 YYREEE (reference sequence). In DNA, the CDR3 is TGTGCCAGCAGCTTGCAGGGGGCGCAGGGAAACACCATATATTTT. Residues: CASSLQGAQGNTIYF.

V and J are TRBV28 and TRBJ1-5; 11 nucleotides align to TRBD1. From germline, CDR1 is MDHEN and CDR2 SYDVKM. The CDR3 is 15 residues long. V was pared by 5 bases and J by 2 bases, with 2 bases of the junction left unmatched. The DNA for the CDR3 is TGTGCCAGCAGTCCGGGACAGGGGGGCAATCAGCCCCAGCATTTT. This codes for CASSPGQGGNQPQHF.

The rearrangement links TRBV19 to TRBJ1-3, with D possibly matching TRBD1 (6 bases). This CDR3 contains 15 residues. Per the germline V gene, CDR1 is LNHDA and CDR2 is SQIVND (reference sequence). The V end lost 9 bases, the J end lost 0 bases, and 15 bases lay between the germline ends. CDR3 region: CASQPDRPSGNTIYF. Here the CDR3 DNA reads TGTGCCAGCCAGCCTGACAGGCCCTCTGGAAACACCATATATTTT.

V usage is TRBV6-1 and J usage is TRBJ1-3, with no clear D. V gave up 4 bases and J gave up 1 base, with 11 bases separating them. This CDR3 has 15 amino acids. The germline gives CDR1 MNHNS, CDR2 SASEGT. CDR3 DNA sequence: TGTGCCAGCAGTGTGCGGGGTCTGTCTGGAAACACCATATATTTT. Protein sequence: CASSVRGLSGNTIYF.

The chain has TRBV5-6 and TRBJ2-7, with 8 nucleotides matching TRBD1. Germline trimming cut 4 bases from V and 2 bases from J; bases unmatched to any gene: 5. The CDR3 loop spans 14 amino acids. Per germline, CDR1 SGHDT and CDR2 YYEEEE. Here the CDR3 reads CASSLKDRAYEQYF. Written as DNA, the CDR3 is TGTGCCAGCAGCCTAAAGGACAGGGCCTACGAGCAGTACTTC.

This clone was seen only a few times. The rearrangement uses TRBV7-9 and TRBJ2-1; 11 nucleotides match TRBD1. Trimming cost V 4 bases and J 6 bases; bases outside gene matches: 8. The CDR3 covers 16 residues. Germline CDR1 reads SEHNR; CDR2 reads FQNEAQ (reference sequence). The CDR3 region has the DNA TGTGCCAGCAGCTCCACCCGGGACAGGGGGTTCAATGAGCAGTTCTTC. Translating it yields CASSSTRDRGFNEQFF.

V usage is TRBV4-2 and J usage is TRBJ2-1; 9 bases are a match to TRBD2. The CDR3 spans 15 residues. CDR1 is LGHNA and CDR2 is YNFKEQ in the germline V gene. V was pared by 1 base and J by 6 bases, with 4 bases of the junction left unmatched. The CDR3 nucleotides are TGTGCCAGCAGCCAAGTGGCTAGCGGGATCAATGAGCAGTTCTTC. Amino acid sequence: CASSQVASGINEQFF.

This chain joins TRBV7-2 and TRBJ2-5; D possibly corresponds to TRBD1 (6 bases). This CDR3 contains 14 residues. The germline V gene has CDR1 SGHTA and CDR2 FQGNSA. V was pared by 1 base and J by 5 bases, with 11 bases between. The CDR3 region is CASSLEGGRETQYF. CDR3 in DNA: TGTGCCAGCAGCTTAGAAGGGGGAAGGGAGACCCAGTACTTC.

This chain joins TRBV5-1 and TRBJ1-2; 8 bases are shared with TRBD1. CDR1 is SGHRS, CDR2 YFSETQ, per germline. This CDR3 comprises 15 residues. With 0 bases clipped from V and 6 bases from J, the junction kept 7 bases outside the gene matches. CDR3 sequence reads: CASSLGDRLADGYTF. CDR3 sequence (DNA): TGCGCCAGCAGCTTGGGGGACAGGCTCGCGGATGGCTACACCTTC.

The gene calls are TRBV4-3 and TRBJ1-2; the D gene is possibly TRBD1 (6 bases). Germline V CDR1 and CDR2: LGHNA, YSLEER. CDR3 length equals 13 residues. V was cut by 2 bases and J by 8 bases, with 12 bases left in between. CDR3: CASSQPPGVGYTF. In nucleotides, the CDR3 is TGCGCCAGCAGCCAACCCCCAGGGGTCGGCTACACCTTC.

The V call is TRBV5-4, the J call TRBJ2-4, with 7 nucleotides matching TRBD2. This CDR3 region has 16 residues. Germline CDR1 SGHNT, CDR2 YYREEE (reference sequence). After removal of 4 bases from V and 4 bases from J, the junction contained 11 bases not matched to a gene. The CDR3 DNA follows: TGTGCCAGCAGCCGTACCCTGGGGCGGGAGAAAAACATTCAGTACTTC. Its protein is CASSRTLGREKNIQYF.

The rearrangement links TRBV30 to TRBJ1-3; D gene uncertain. Germline CDR1 GTSNPN, CDR2 SVGIG (reference sequence). The CDR3 has 13 amino acids. Trimming left V 2 bases short and J 0 bases short, with 5 bases between. The CDR3 coding sequence is TGTGCCTGGAGTTCCAACTCTGGAAACACCATATATTTT. Translation: CAWSSNSGNTIYF.

V is TRBV5-4 and J is TRBJ2-2; 13 nucleotides match TRBD2. The V and J ends lost 4 bases and 7 bases, in that order; junction bases with no gene match: 4. The CDR3 covers 15 residues. CDR1 and CDR2 (germline): SGHNT, YYREEE (reference sequence). CDR3 residues: CASSQLAGGRGELFF. CDR3 sequence (DNA): TGTGCCAGCAGCCAACTAGCGGGGGGGCGCGGGGAGCTGTTTTTT. The entire variable domain, with the rest obtained from reference TRBV5-4 and TRBJ2-2, is as follows: ETGVTQSPTHLIKTRGQQVTLRCSSQSGHNTVSWYQQALGQGPQFIFQYYREEENGRGNFPPRFSGLQFPNYSSELNVNALELDDSALYLCASSQLAGGRGELFFGEGSRLTVL.

V usage is TRBV4-1 and J usage is TRBJ2-4; D is perhaps TRBD2 (6 bases). The CDR3 runs 15 residues. The V end lost 0 bases, the J end lost 11 bases, and 17 bases lay between the germline ends. Germline CDR1 reads MGHRA; CDR2 reads YSYEKL. The CDR3 coding sequence is TGCGCCAGCAGCCAAGATGGGCGGGATGCGGACCTTCAGTACTTC. Translation gives CASSQDGRDADLQYF.

V usage is TRBV5-6 and J usage is TRBJ1-2; 7 nucleotides align to TRBD1. Germline CDR1 is SGHDT and CDR2 is YYEEEE. V was clipped by 0 bases and J by 7 bases; unmatched bases: 0. The CDR3 totals 12 residues. The CDR3: CASSLDRGGYTF. CDR3 DNA: TGTGCCAGCAGCTTGGACAGGGGTGGCTACACCTTC.

This chain joins TRBV5-6 and TRBJ1-4; TRBD1 might be the D (6 bases). There are 12 residues in the CDR3. Germline CDR1 SGHDT, CDR2 YYEEEE. Trimming pared 2 bases from V and 8 bases from J, leaving 7 bases between. This chain's CDR3 is CASSFTGEKLFF. DNA for the CDR3: TGTGCCAGCAGCTTTACAGGGGAAAAACTGTTTTTT.

The sample holds one count of this clone. J is TRBJ2-3 and V is TRBV6-6; 7 bases line up with TRBD2. Per the germline V gene, CDR1 is MNHNY and CDR2 is SVGAGI (reference sequence). The CDR3 runs 14 residues. J was trimmed by 5 bases and V by 5 bases; bases with no gene match: 7. CDR3 sequence (DNA): TGTGCCAGCAGTGGAGCGGGACCTGGAGATACGCAGTATTTT. Translated, it gives CASSGAGPGDTQYF.

V gene TRBV15 combines with J gene TRBJ2-3; D possibly corresponds to TRBD2 (6 bases). Between the trimmed V and J ends, which lost 0 bases and 2 bases, there was a span of 12 bases. Germline CDR1 reads LNHNV; CDR2 reads YYDKDF (reference sequence). CDR3 length: 16 residues. CDR3 sequence reads: CATSREKRVSTDTQYF. CDR3 DNA: TGTGCCACCAGCAGAGAAAAGCGGGTGTCCACAGATACGCAGTATTTT.

This chain uses TRBV5-6 with TRBJ1-2; D gene uncertain. Germline CDR1 and CDR2: SGHDT and YYEEEE. This CDR3 has 13 residues. V dropped 7 bases and J dropped 0 bases, with 10 bases sitting between them. This chain's CDR3 is CASGSRANYGYTF. The CDR3 coding sequence is TGTGCCAGCGGCTCAAGAGCTAACTATGGCTACACCTTC.

The chain has TRBV2 and TRBJ2-7, with TRBD2 matching 10 bases. This CDR3 is built from 17 residues. CDR1 and CDR2 (germline): SNHLY, FYNNEI. The ends lost 3 bases at V and 7 bases at J; junction bases unmatched: 15. CDR3 loop: CASSEGARASGSREQYF. Written as DNA, the CDR3 is TGTGCCAGCAGTGAGGGGGCTAGGGCTAGCGGGAGTAGGGAGCAGTACTTC. The variable domain in full, with the rest retrieved from reference TRBV2 and TRBJ2-7, is EPEVTQTPSHQVTQMGQEVILRCVPISNHLYFYWYRQILGQKVEFLVSFYNNEISEKSEIFDDQFSVERPDGSNFTLKIRSTKLEDSAMYFCASSEGARASGSREQYFGPGTRLTVT.

The chain has TRBV11-3 and TRBJ1-1; a weak D match, TRBD1 (6 bases). The germline V gene has CDR1 SGHNT and CDR2 YENEEA. The CDR3 is 15 residues long. V dropped 5 bases and J dropped 7 bases, with 20 bases sitting between them. DNA for the CDR3: TGTGCCAGCAGCGGGCCCCAGGGGATCGTAAGTGAAGCTTTCTTT. Amino acid sequence: CASSGPQGIVSEAFF.

The chain carries TRBV2 and TRBJ1-5; 9 bases agree with TRBD1. The CDR3 is made up of 15 amino acids. V lost 5 bases to trimming and J lost 7 bases; unmatched junction nucleotides: 9. CDR1 and CDR2 from the germline V gene are SNHLY and FYNNEI. CDR3 amino acids: CASSTGTGTGQPQHF. Written as DNA, the CDR3 is TGTGCCAGCAGTACCGGGACAGGGACTGGCCAGCCCCAGCATTTT.

This chain links TRBV27 with TRBJ2-7; the match to TRBD1 covers 8 bases. V was pared by 3 bases and J by 3 bases, with 4 bases of the junction left unmatched. The V gene's germline CDR1 is MNHEY and CDR2 SMNVEV (reference sequence). The CDR3 contains 14 residues. The CDR3 reads CASSFLDRVYEQYF. DNA of the CDR3: TGTGCCAGCAGTTTTTTGGACAGGGTCTACGAGCAGTACTTC.

The chain joins TRBV6-4 to TRBJ1-5; D gene unclear. The V and J ends lost 2 bases and 0 bases respectively, with 8 bases between them. The CDR3 covers 15 residues. The germline V gene encodes CDR1 MRHNA and CDR2 SNTAGT. CDR3: CASSDPLGSNQPQHF. CDR3 sequence (DNA): TGTGCCAGCAGTGACCCCCTCGGTAGCAATCAGCCCCAGCATTTT.

This clone was seen only once. The V and J genes are TRBV7-9 and TRBJ2-3; TRBD2 agrees at 12 bases. Germline lookup yields CDR1 SEHNR and CDR2 FQNEAQ (reference sequence). V shed 7 bases and J 2 bases; nucleotides not matched to a gene: 7. This CDR3 is 16 amino acids long. The CDR3 coding sequence is TGTGCCAGCATCTTGACTAGCGGGAGATCCACAGATACGCAGTATTTT. This encodes CASILTSGRSTDTQYF.

The CDR3 is CASKQQGLSTDTQYF. In DNA form, the CDR3 reads TGTGCCAGCAAACAACAGGGTTTAAGCACAGATACGCAGTATTTT. The chain has TRBV6-4 and TRBJ2-3; perhaps TRBD1 as D (6 bases). CDR1 is MRHNA and CDR2 is SNTAGT in the germline V gene. The CDR3 is made up of 15 amino acids. With 7 bases removed from V and 0 bases from J, the gap between germline ends came to 14 bases.

V gene TRBV5-6 combines with J gene TRBJ2-7; 11 positions agree with TRBD2. The CDR3 contains 18 residues. Unmatched junction bases numbered 11, after V lost 2 bases and J lost 1 base. Germline loops: CDR1 SGHDT, CDR2 YYEEEE. This chain's CDR3 is CASSFWTSGHEFSYEQYF. CDR3 nucleotides: TGTGCCAGCAGCTTCTGGACTAGCGGGCACGAATTTTCCTACGAGCAGTACTTC.

The rearrangement uses TRBV9 and TRBJ2-7; 11 nucleotides line up with TRBD2. CDR3 length: 17 residues. The germline V gene encodes CDR1 SGDLS and CDR2 YYNGEE. V shed 0 bases, J shed 2 bases, and the junction held 7 bases outside the gene matches. The CDR3 coding sequence is TGTGCCAGCAGCGTAGCGGCTAGCGGGGGGCATACCTACGAGCAGTACTTC. The encoded protein is CASSVAASGGHTYEQYF.